This T cell receptor (beta chain) was captured in a study of OX40 agonist ivuxolimab in advanced cancers. Clones were sequenced by immunoSEQ multiplex PCR, and TCRdb holds only the in-frame ones, with some missing. Of some 45,000 clones detected, 80% to 90% appear once; the ten largest clones hold 16%. On this clone itself: Antigen unknown.

Findings of the study overall: The average count of expanded clones was higher among CD8+ T cells than among CD4+. There were also nonresponders showing low normalized T-cell clonal expansion.

Source: CD4+ or CD8+ T cells sorted from blood, taken in a trial of the OX40 agonist ivuxolimab. The sequence came from an adult with an advanced solid tumor such as melanoma, head and neck, liver or kidney cancer.

In nucleotides, the CDR3 is TGTGCCAGCAGCCCGACAATCACCGGGGAGCTGTTTTTT. This encodes CASSPTITGELFF. The J gene is TRBJ2-2, the V gene TRBV4-2; D is unclear. Germline CDR1 is LGHNA and CDR2 is YNFKEQ. The CDR3 is 13 amino acids. The germline V and J ends were trimmed by 4 bases and 4 bases, with 7 bases remaining between them.